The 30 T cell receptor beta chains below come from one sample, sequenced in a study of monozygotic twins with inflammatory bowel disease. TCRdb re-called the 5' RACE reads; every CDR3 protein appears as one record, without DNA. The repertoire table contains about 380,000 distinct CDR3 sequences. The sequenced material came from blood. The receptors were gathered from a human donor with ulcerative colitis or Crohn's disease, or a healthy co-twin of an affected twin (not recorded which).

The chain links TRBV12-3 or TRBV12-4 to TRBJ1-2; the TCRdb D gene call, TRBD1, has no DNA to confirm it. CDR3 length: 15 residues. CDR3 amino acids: CASTIGNRFIHGYTF.

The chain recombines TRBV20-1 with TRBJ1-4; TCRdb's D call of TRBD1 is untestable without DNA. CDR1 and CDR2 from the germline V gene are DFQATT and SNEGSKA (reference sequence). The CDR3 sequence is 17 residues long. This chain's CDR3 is CSASGAGSSFPNEKLFF.

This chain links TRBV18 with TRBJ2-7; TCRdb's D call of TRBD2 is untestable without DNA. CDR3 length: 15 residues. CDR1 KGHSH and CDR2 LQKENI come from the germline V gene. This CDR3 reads CASSPPTSGGNEQYF.

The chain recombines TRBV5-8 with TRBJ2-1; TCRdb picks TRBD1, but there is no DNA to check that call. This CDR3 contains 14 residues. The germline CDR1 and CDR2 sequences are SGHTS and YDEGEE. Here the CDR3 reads CASSLRTGRNEQFF. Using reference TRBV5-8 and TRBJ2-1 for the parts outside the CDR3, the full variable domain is EAGVTQSPTHLIKTRGQQATLRCSPISGHTSVYWYQQALGLGLQFLLWYDEGEERNRGNFPPRFSGRQFPNYSSELNVNALELEDSALYLCASSLRTGRNEQFFGPGTRLTVL.

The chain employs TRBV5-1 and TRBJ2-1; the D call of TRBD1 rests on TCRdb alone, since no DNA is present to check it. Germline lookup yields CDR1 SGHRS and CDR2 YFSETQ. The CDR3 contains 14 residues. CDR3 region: CASSSSGQNNEQFF.

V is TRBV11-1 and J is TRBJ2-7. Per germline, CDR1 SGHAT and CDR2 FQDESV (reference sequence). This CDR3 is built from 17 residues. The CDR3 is CASSYVSVESGWYEQYF.

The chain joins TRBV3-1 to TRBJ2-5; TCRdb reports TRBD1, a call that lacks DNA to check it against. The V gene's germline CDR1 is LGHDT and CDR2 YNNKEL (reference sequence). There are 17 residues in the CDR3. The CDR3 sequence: CASSPGGSGTSVWAQYF.

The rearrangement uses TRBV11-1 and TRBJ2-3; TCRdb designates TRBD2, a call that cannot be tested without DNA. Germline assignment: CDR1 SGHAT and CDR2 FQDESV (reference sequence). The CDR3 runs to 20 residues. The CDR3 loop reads CASSLLERDFSNTETDTQYF.

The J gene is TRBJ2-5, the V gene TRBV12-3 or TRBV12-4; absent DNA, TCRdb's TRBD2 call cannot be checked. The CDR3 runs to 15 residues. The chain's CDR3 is CASSRLAGGRKTQYF.

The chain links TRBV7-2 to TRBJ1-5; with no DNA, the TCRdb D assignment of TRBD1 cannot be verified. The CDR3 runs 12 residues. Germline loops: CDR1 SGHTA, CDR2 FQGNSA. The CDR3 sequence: CASSFGGQPQHF.

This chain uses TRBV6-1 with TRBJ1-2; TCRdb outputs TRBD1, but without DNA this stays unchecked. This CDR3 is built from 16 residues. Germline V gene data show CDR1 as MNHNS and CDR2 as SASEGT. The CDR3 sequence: CASSPWGGLRDYGYTF.

The CDR3 sequence: CASSQHRDLRTDTQYF. The V and J genes are TRBV3-1 and TRBJ2-3; TCRdb outputs TRBD1, but without DNA this stays unchecked. CDR1 is LGHDT and CDR2 is YNNKEL in the germline V gene (reference sequence). The CDR3 runs to 16 residues.

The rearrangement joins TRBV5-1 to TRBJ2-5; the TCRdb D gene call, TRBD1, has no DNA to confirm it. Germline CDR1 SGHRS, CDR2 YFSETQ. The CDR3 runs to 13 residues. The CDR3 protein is CATATGVGGTQYF. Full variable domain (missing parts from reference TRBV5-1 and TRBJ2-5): KAGVTQTPRYLIKTRGQQVTLSCSPISGHRSVSWYQQTPGQGLQFLFEYFSETQRNKGNFPGRFSGRQFSNSRSEMNVSTLELGDSALYLCATATGVGGTQYFGPGTRLLVL.

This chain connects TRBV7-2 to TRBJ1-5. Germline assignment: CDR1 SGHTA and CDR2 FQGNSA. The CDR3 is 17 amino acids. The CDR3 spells CASSLSEGPLGAWPQHF. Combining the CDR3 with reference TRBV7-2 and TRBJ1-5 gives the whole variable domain GAGVSQSPSNKVTEKGKDVELRCDPISGHTALYWYRQSLGQGLEFLIYFQGNSAPDKSGLPSDRFSAERTGGSVSTLTIQRTQQEDSAVYLCASSLSEGPLGAWPQHFGDGTRLSIL.

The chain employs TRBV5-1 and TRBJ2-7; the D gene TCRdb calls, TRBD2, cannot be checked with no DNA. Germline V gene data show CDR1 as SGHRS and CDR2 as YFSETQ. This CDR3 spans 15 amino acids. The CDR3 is CASSFLGPYHYEQYF.

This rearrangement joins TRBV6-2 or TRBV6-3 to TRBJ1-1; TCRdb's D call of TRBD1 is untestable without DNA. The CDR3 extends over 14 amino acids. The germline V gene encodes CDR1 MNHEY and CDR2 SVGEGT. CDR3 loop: CASIKIPGTGKTFF.

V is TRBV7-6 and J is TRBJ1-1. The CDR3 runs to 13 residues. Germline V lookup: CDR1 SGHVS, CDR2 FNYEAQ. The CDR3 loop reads CASSVQVNTEAFF.

CDR3 residues: CASSQVEGGAKGYNEQFF. The chain is built from TRBV4-2 and TRBJ2-1; without DNA, the TCRdb call of TRBD1 cannot be checked. Germline V lookup: CDR1 LGHNA, CDR2 YNFKEQ. The CDR3 consists of 18 residues.

The CDR3 protein is CASSPRGRTGRETQYF. J is TRBJ2-5 and V is TRBV7-2; TCRdb returns TRBD1, unconfirmable since there is no DNA. This CDR3 is 16 amino acids long. In germline, CDR1 is SGHTA, CDR2 FQGNSA.

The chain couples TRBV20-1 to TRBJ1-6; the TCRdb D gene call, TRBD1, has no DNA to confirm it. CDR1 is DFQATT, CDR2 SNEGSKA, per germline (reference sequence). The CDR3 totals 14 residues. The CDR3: CSVTEGPYNSPLHF.

This CDR3 reads CASSLASGDYNEQFF. The chain uses TRBV5-1 and TRBJ2-1. The CDR3 covers 15 residues. Germline V CDR1 and CDR2: SGHRS, YFSETQ.

The CDR3 protein is CASSAYRETQYF. The gene calls are TRBV7-2 and TRBJ2-5. The germline V gene has CDR1 SGHTA and CDR2 FQGNSA. The CDR3 runs 12 residues.

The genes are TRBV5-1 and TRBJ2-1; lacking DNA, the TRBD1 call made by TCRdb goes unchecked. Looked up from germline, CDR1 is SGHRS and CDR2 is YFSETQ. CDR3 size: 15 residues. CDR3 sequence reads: CASSRISTGPLEQFF. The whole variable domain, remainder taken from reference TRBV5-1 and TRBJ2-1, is KAGVTQTPRYLIKTRGQQVTLSCSPISGHRSVSWYQQTPGQGLQFLFEYFSETQRNKGNFPGRFSGRQFSNSRSEMNVSTLELGDSALYLCASSRISTGPLEQFFGPGTRLTVL.

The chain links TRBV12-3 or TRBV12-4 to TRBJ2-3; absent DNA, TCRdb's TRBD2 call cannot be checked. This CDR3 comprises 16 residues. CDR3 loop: CASSLTAGGATDTQYF.

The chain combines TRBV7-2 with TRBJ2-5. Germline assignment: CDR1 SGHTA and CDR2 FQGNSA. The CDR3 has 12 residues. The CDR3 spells CASNSPSETQYF. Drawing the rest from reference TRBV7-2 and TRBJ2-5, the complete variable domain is GAGVSQSPSNKVTEKGKDVELRCDPISGHTALYWYRQSLGQGLEFLIYFQGNSAPDKSGLPSDRFSAERTGGSVSTLTIQRTQQEDSAVYLCASNSPSETQYFGPGTRLLVL.

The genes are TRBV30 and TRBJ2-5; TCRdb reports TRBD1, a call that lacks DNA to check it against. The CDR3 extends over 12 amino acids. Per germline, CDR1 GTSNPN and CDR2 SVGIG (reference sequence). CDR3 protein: CAWAGTGGSQYF.

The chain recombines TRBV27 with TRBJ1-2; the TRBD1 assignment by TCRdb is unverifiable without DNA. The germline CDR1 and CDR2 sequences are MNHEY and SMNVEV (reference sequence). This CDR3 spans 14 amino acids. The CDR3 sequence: CASSLFPLGYGYTF.

The CDR3 spells CASSSTGPSDTQYF. V gene TRBV11-2 combines with J gene TRBJ2-3; TCRdb's D gene call, TRBD1, goes unchecked for lack of DNA. CDR1 is SGHAT and CDR2 is FQNNGV in the germline V gene. The CDR3 has 14 residues.

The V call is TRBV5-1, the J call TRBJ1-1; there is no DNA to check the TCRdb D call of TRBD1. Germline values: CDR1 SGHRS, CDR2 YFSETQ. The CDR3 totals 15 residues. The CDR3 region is CASSSVPGQGLEAFF.

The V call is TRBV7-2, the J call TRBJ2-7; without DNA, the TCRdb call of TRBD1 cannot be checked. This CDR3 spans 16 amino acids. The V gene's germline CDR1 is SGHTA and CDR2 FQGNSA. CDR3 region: CASSSESGTGPYEQYF.